Described below is a single TCR beta chain sequence and its context. The record originates from a study of CD8 T cells in Susac syndrome. The germline V gene has CDR1 LNHDA and CDR2 SQIVND (reference sequence). The CDR3 contains 13 residues. Trimming took off 4 bases at V and 2 bases at J, with 8 bases between the two ends. Random hexamers were used to reverse transcribe the RNA input (about 0.5 to 1 ug). TCRdb itself ran the immunoSEQ multiplex PCR reads through MiXCR, one entry per CDR3 protein. The sample lists about 140,000 distinct CDR3 sequences; approximately 95% were seen once. The sequence came from a human donor with Susac syndrome. The chain is built from TRBV19 and TRBJ2-5, with D perhaps TRBD2 (5 bases). Sequencing used CD4+ T cells from PBMCs. Here the CDR3 reads CASSTTRQETQYF. For the CDR3, the DNA is TGTGCCAGTAGTACAACTAGACAAGAGACCCAGTACTTC.